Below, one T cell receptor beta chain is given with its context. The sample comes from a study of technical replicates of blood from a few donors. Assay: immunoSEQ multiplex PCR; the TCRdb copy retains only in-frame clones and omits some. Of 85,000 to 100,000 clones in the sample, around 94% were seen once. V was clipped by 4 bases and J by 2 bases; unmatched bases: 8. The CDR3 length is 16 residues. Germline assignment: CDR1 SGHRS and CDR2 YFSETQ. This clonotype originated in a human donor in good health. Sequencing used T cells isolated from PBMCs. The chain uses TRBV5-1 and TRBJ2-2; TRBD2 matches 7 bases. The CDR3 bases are TGCGCCAGCAGCCTGTCTAGCGGCTATAACACCGGGGAGCTGTTTTTT. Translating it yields CASSLSSGYNTGELFF.